These 20 T cell receptor beta chains were all obtained from the same sample, sequenced in a study of blood T cell repertoires in COVID-19. The assay was immunoSEQ multiplex PCR, and TCRdb's table has in-frame clones only and misses some. The table lists 40,000 or so clones, around 82% of them singletons. The sequenced material came from peripheral blood. The receptor set was obtained from a human donor in a cohort sampled during active COVID-19.

This chain's CDR3 is CAINQSGGRNEQYF. The CDR3 nucleotides are TGTGCCATCAATCAGAGCGGGGGAAGGAACGAGCAGTACTTC. V usage is TRBV10-3 and J usage is TRBJ2-7; 8 positions match TRBD2. Germline assignment: CDR1 ENHRY and CDR2 SYGVKD. With V trimmed by 7 bases and J by 5 bases, 10 bases remained unmatched. The CDR3 runs to 14 residues.

The chain couples TRBV7-2 to TRBJ2-3; D not resolved. The CDR3 runs to 14 residues. Germline CDR1 is SGHTA and CDR2 is FQGNSA. The germline V and J ends were trimmed by 5 bases and 14 bases, with 23 bases remaining between them. The CDR3 loop reads CASSPPVARIAPYF. CDR3 sequence (DNA): TGTGCCAGCAGCCCACCGGTGGCTAGAATTGCTCCGTATTTT.

The genes are TRBV30 and TRBJ2-2, with D possibly TRBD2 on 6 matching bases. Germline V lookup: CDR1 GTSNPN, CDR2 SVGIG (reference sequence). Trimming removed 2 bases at V and 2 bases at J, with 9 bases between. The CDR3 extends over 14 amino acids. The CDR3 region is CAWSPGGNTGELFF. The CDR3 nucleotides are TGTGCCTGGAGTCCCGGGGGTAACACCGGGGAGCTGTTTTTT.

This rearrangement joins TRBV9 to TRBJ2-3, with 14 bases identical to TRBD2. The CDR3 has 17 amino acids. V lost 5 bases and J lost 2; bases outside the gene matches: 7. Per the germline V gene, CDR1 is SGDLS and CDR2 is YYNGEE. The CDR3 nucleotides are TGTGCCAGCAGTCATGGACTAGCGGGGGGCCTCACAGATACGCAGTATTTT. Protein: CASSHGLAGGLTDTQYF.

The rearrangement joins TRBV5-1 to TRBJ2-5; tentative D call: TRBD2 (6 bases). The germline CDR1 and CDR2 sequences are SGHRS and YFSETQ. The length of the CDR3 is 13 residues. Trimming pared 4 bases from V and 1 base from J, leaving 8 bases between. CDR3 residues: CASSAGLQETQYF. CDR3 bases: TGCGCCAGCAGCGCGGGACTCCAAGAGACCCAGTACTTC.

The chain employs TRBV11-1 and TRBJ2-2; D remains ambiguous. V lost 3 bases to trimming and J lost 2 bases, with 4 bases between them. The CDR3 is 13 residues long. Looked up from germline, CDR1 is SGHAT and CDR2 is FQDESV (reference sequence). The CDR3 protein is CASSFVNTGELFF. The CDR3 DNA reads as TGTGCCAGCAGCTTCGTTAACACCGGGGAGCTGTTTTTT.

The table lists this clone with a count of one. The J gene is TRBJ1-4, the V gene TRBV5-1; 10 nucleotides align to TRBD1. The V gene end was trimmed by 4 bases and the J gene end by 3 bases; junction bases not matched to a gene: 6. The CDR3 extends over 16 amino acids. Germline V gene sequence: CDR1 SGHRS, CDR2 YFSETQ. CDR3 DNA sequence: TGCGCCAGCAGCGCTCGGGACAGGGGACCTAATGAAAAACTGTTTTTT. This sequence encodes CASSARDRGPNEKLFF.

The rearrangement joins TRBV5-1 to TRBJ1-1, with D maybe TRBD1 (6 bases). The CDR3 has 11 amino acids. Trimming left V 5 bases short and J 8 bases short, with 10 bases between. Germline V gene sequence: CDR1 SGHRS, CDR2 YFSETQ. The CDR3 loop reads CASRTRGEAFF. The CDR3 DNA sequence: TGCGCCAGCAGGACCAGGGGCGAAGCTTTCTTT. Based on the CDR3 plus reference TRBV5-1 and TRBJ1-1, the full variable domain is KAGVTQTPRYLIKTRGQQVTLSCSPISGHRSVSWYQQTPGQGLQFLFEYFSETQRNKGNFPGRFSGRQFSNSRSEMNVSTLELGDSALYLCASRTRGEAFFGQGTRLTVV.

The V gene is TRBV24-1, the J gene TRBJ2-2; 11 nucleotides match TRBD1. CDR3 length equals 17 residues. Per the germline V gene, CDR1 is KGHDR and CDR2 is SFDVKD. Trimming cost V 3 bases and J 3 bases; bases outside gene matches: 5. In nucleotides, the CDR3 is TGTGCCACCAGTGATCCCGGGACAGGGGGAGACACCGGGGAGCTGTTTTTT. Protein sequence: CATSDPGTGGDTGELFF.

The rearrangement uses TRBV5-1 and TRBJ2-7; the D gene is possibly TRBD1 (5 bases). CDR3 length equals 15 residues. Germline lookup yields CDR1 SGHRS and CDR2 YFSETQ. The ends were cut back, 1 base at V and 2 bases at J, with 13 bases in the middle. The CDR3 loop is CASSLQVGLAYEQYF. In DNA form, the CDR3 reads TGCGCCAGCAGCTTGCAGGTGGGGCTCGCCTACGAGCAGTACTTC.

In this sample, this clone turned up once. This chain uses TRBV30 with TRBJ2-1, with 10 bases that match TRBD2. CDR3 length: 16 amino acids. Germline V lookup: CDR1 GTSNPN, CDR2 SVGIG (reference sequence). V trimming: 2 bases; J trimming: 3 bases; junction bases outside the gene matches: 7. CDR3 sequence reads: CAWSFLAGGRYNEQFF. The CDR3 bases are TGTGCCTGGAGTTTCTTAGCGGGGGGCCGCTACAATGAGCAGTTCTTC.

The chain has TRBV18 and TRBJ2-5, with a possible D match to TRBD1 (6 bases). The CDR3 is 13 amino acids. The germline V and J ends were trimmed by 2 bases and 5 bases, with 9 bases remaining between them. CDR1 and CDR2 (germline): KGHSH, LQKENI. The CDR3 here is CASSPSGVETQYF. CDR3 bases: TGTGCCAGCTCACCATCAGGGGTTGAGACCCAGTACTTC.

J is TRBJ1-2 and V is TRBV27; D uncertain. V lost 5 bases to trimming and J lost 0 bases, with 13 bases between them. Germline values: CDR1 MNHEY, CDR2 SMNVEV (reference sequence). The CDR3 has 15 residues. The CDR3: CASSPTGPSNYGYTF. Written as DNA, the CDR3 is TGTGCCAGCAGTCCTACTGGGCCATCTAACTATGGCTACACCTTC.

The rearrangement uses TRBV19 and TRBJ2-3; tentative D call: TRBD1 (5 bases). V shed 11 bases and J shed 2 bases, with 14 bases lying between them. Per the germline V gene, CDR1 is LNHDA and CDR2 is SQIVND (reference sequence). This CDR3 comprises 13 residues. The CDR3 here is CACGAPPTDTQYF. The DNA for the CDR3 is TGTGCCTGTGGGGCTCCTCCCACAGATACGCAGTATTTT.

The V and J genes are TRBV11-2 and TRBJ2-7; weak D call: TRBD2 (7 bases). CDR3 size: 14 residues. Trimming took 1 base from V and 2 from J, leaving 9 bases between them. Germline V gives CDR1 SGHAT, CDR2 FQNNGV. The CDR3 DNA sequence: TGTGCCAGCAGCTTAGCGGGGGGCCCCTACGAGCAGTACTTC. This translates into CASSLAGGPYEQYF.

The chain has TRBV28 and TRBJ2-7, with 10 nucleotides matching TRBD2. From germline, CDR1 is MDHEN and CDR2 SYDVKM. V gave up 10 bases and J gave up 4 bases; unmatched junction bases: 7. The CDR3 is 13 amino acids. The CDR3 loop reads CAIYTSGAYEQYF. In DNA, the CDR3 is TGTGCCATCTACACTAGCGGGGCGTACGAGCAGTACTTC.

This chain uses TRBV4-1 with TRBJ1-2, with a tentative D call TRBD1 (5 bases). V lost 0 bases, J lost 8 bases, and 22 bases lay in between. The V gene's germline CDR1 is MGHRA and CDR2 YSYEKL. The CDR3 consists of 17 residues. The CDR3 DNA sequence: TGCGCCAGCAGCCAAGATACGTCGGCAGGGAGGGTTTGGGGCTACACCTTC. This translates into CASSQDTSAGRVWGYTF.

This clone was detected a few times. The rearrangement links TRBV7-2 to TRBJ1-4, with 7 bases aligning to TRBD1. The CDR3 consists of 15 residues. CDR1 SGHTA and CDR2 FQGNSA come from the germline V gene. Unmatched junction bases numbered 10, after V lost 5 bases and J lost 7 bases. In DNA, the CDR3 is TGTGCCAGCAGCCCAGCCGGGACAGCGACTGAAAAACTGTTTTTT. Its protein is CASSPAGTATEKLFF.

The chain combines TRBV7-9 with TRBJ2-5; the D gene is possibly TRBD1 (6 bases). V lost 1 base and J 9 bases, leaving 18 bases between the germline ends. This CDR3 is built from 15 residues. The germline V gene encodes CDR1 SEHNR and CDR2 FQNEAQ (reference sequence). CDR3 in amino acids: CASSLVGQGIEAQYF. The CDR3 DNA follows: TGTGCCAGCAGCTTAGTGGGGCAGGGGATTGAAGCCCAGTACTTC.

The chain joins TRBV4-1 to TRBJ2-3, with TRBD2 as a possible D gene (6 bases). Germline CDR1 MGHRA, CDR2 YSYEKL. Trimming pared 1 base from V and 2 bases from J, leaving 13 bases between. The CDR3 contains 16 residues. The CDR3 DNA reads as TGCGCCAGCAGCCAAGTGGTAGGCGGGGACACAGATACGCAGTATTTT. Protein: CASSQVVGGDTDTQYF.